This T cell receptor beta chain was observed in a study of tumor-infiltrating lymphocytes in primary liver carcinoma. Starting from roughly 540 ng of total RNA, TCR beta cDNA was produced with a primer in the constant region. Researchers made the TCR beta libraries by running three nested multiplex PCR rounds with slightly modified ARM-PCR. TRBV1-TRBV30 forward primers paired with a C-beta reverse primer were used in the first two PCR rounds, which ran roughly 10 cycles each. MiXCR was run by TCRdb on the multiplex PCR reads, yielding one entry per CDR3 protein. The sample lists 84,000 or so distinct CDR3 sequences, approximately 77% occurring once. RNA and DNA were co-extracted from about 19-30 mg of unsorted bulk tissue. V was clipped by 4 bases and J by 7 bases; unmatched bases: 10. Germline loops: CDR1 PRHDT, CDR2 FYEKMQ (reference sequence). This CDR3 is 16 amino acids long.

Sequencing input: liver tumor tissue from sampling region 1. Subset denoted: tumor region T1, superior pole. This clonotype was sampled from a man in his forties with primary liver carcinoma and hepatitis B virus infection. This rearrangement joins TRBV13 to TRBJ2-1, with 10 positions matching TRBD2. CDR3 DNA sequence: TGTGCCAGCAGCTGGGGAGTAGCGGGAGGCCCGAATGAGCAGTTCTTC. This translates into CASSWGVAGGPNEQFF.